This T cell receptor beta chain was sequenced in a study of radiation and T cells in renal cell carcinoma (dated by TCRdb to the early 2020s). About the full investigation: The samples were obtained from a clinical trial, where primary renal cell carcinomas were treated with 15 Gy stereotactic body radiation therapy and then removed by nephrectomy 4 weeks afterward. A total of 50 to 60 samples underwent TCR beta sequencing, made up of approximately 26 tumors and around 27 peripheral blood samples. A total of 4 million to 5 million unique CDR3 nucleotide sequences, encoding 2.7 million or so unique CDR3 amino acid sequences, were found across all 50 or so samples.

This specimen's time point label, interpreted: baseline pretreatment blood. Explained via the paper, the treatment or condition label denotes: 15 Gy SBRT to primary tumor, nephrectomy 4 weeks later. Serial peripheral blood from radiation-treated patients was sampled at baseline, 2 weeks and 4 weeks after SBRT to track tumor-enriched clonotypes. Every patient had renal cell carcinoma of clear cell pathology. Genomic DNA for TCR sequencing was prepared using the QIAamp DNA Blood Mini Kit (Qiagen). Samples were included in the analyses only if all quality control checks were passed. This clone was counted at least ten times. Its recognized antigen is unknown. The input lacks base qualities; no much larger clone sits a single base away. The immunoSEQ kit was used, according to the manufacturer's recommendations, to generate TCR beta libraries from genomic DNA. Library preparation used a first multiplex PCR with proprietary primers, then a second PCR adding unique barcodes, with bead cleanups after each round. Each sample batch included a kit-provided positive control reaction and a negative control reaction. The final libraries underwent checking on an Agilent 4200 TapeStation D1000 ScreenTape, volumetric pooling, and quantification by qPCR. Sequencing ran on an Illumina NextSeq500 with a MidOutput 150-cycle cartridge, using 156 Read1 and 15 Index1 cycles with kit custom primers. The pooled library was loaded at roughly 0.98 pM with a roughly 22% PhiX control spike-in. For the original study's pipeline: Vendor-processed data were analyzed in R, and a clonotype was defined as all T cells sharing the same CDR3 nucleotide sequence. In the clone abundance analyses, frequencies were normalized to the 10,000 most abundant clones in each sample. Before analysis, public T cell clones were removed, and these numbered fewer than six per sample on average. Tumor-enriched clonotypes and baseline blood-enriched clonotypes were defined as those with an abundance difference of at least 32-fold between compartments. A beta-binomial differential abundance model was used to identify clonotypes that were expanded or contracted between blood time points. Tumor-blood repertoire similarity was measured with the Baroni-Urbani and Buser coefficient, and group comparisons used two-tailed Wilcoxon tests in R. TCRdb took this table from immuneACCESS and kept in-frame rearrangements with V and J called. Such tables lack part of the clones; where checked against another copy, unresolved V genes explain under half of the gap, and the rest is unexplained. That table gives V, J and clone size, and the DNA gave D and trimming. The sample profile shows about 130,000 clones; roughly 85% of them were found once. The ten top clones hold around 2.8% of the sample.

From the cysteine up to the phenylalanine, the CDR3 has a length of 11 residues. The sequence is cut down to CDR3 DNA, 33 bases in frame from base 1. CDR1 and CDR2 are drawn from the germline V gene: MNHNS, SASEGT. V is clipped by 6 bases and J by 4 bases, and the sequence between their germline boundaries is 6 bases long. What the research found in general, with its limitations: Effects of radiation dose or scheduling on the TCR repertoire could not be addressed with the single-armed trial design. Because pretreatment tumor biopsies were not available, the baseline intratumoral presence of clonotypes could not be determined. Top tumor clonotypes rose in blood from baseline to 2 weeks post-radiation, then contracted by 4 weeks, suggesting transient expansion of tumor-resident clones. Dynamics of the blood repertoire were not tracked past 4 weeks after treatment.

The V and J segments used are TRBV6-1 and TRBJ1-2; the best D guess is TRBD1, with 6 bases matching. This clonotype was obtained from a woman aged 55-69 years with renal cell carcinoma. The material sequenced was blood, taken from a patient whose treatment included radiotherapy and nephrectomy. The CDR3 reads CASRDSYGYTF. The nucleotide sequence reads as follows: TGTGCCAGCAGGGACAGCTATGGCTACACCTTC.